Here is one TCR beta chain with its context. No antigen is known for it. The ends were cut back, 2 bases at V and 2 bases at J, with 10 bases in the middle. Germline lookup yields CDR1 LGHNA and CDR2 YNFKEQ. The length of the CDR3 is 14 residues. This sample was taken from a study of shared clonotypes between healthy human individuals. For sorted subsets, about 190 ng DNA per replicate equaled tens of thousands of T cell genomes. Per the original data handling: ImmunoSEQ yielded junction-only sequences lacking quality scores, so filtering differed. Profiling relied on immunoSEQ multiplex PCR, and the TCRdb table lists in-frame clones only, not all of them. D and trimming come from the DNA, and the V and J calls and clone size come from that table. In the table there are over 2 million clones, approximately 90% of which are singletons. Division of CD4+ cells produced a CD45RA+ naive subset and a CD45RA-negative memory subset.

Study-level findings and limits: Clonotype sharing among the donors was expected to vary with sequencing depth.

The sequence came from a man between 18 and 29 years old in good health. Some clones in this sample may be carry-over from other donors' samples. Sequenced sample: naive CD4+ T cells from PBMCs. Subset reported: CD45RA+ positively selected. The chain uses TRBV4-2 and TRBJ2-7; possibly TRBD1 for D (6 bases). For the CDR3, the DNA is TGTGCCAGCAGCCAACAAGGGACAACCTACGAGCAGTACTTC. It codes for CASSQQGTTYEQYF.